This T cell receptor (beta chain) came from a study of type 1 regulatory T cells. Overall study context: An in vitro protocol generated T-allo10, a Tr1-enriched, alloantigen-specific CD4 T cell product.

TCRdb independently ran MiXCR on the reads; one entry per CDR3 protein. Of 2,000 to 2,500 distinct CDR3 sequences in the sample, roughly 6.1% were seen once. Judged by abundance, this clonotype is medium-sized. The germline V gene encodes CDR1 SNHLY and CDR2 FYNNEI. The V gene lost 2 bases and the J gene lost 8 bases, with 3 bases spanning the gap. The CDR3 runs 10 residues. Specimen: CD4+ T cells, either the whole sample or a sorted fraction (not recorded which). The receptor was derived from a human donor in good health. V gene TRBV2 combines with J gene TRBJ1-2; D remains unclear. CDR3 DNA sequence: TGTGCCAGCAGTGAATCCGGCTACACCTTC. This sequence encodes CASSESGYTF.